This T cell receptor beta chain is drawn from a study of follicular helper T cells after annual influenza vaccination. General study points: Most later recoveries of Day 7 ICOS+CD38+ clones were ICOS-CD38- cTfh.

Time point given: 2014-2015 season, pre-vaccination. This clone was seen a single time. What it binds is unknown. Germline loops: CDR1 LNHNV, CDR2 YYDKDF (reference sequence). The CDR3 runs to 14 residues. With 8 bases removed from V and 1 base from J, the gap between germline ends came to 14 bases. The table came from immunoSEQ multiplex PCR; TCRdb's copy has only in-frame clones and leaves some out. Altogether about 27,000 clones are present, about 82% being singletons, with the ten largest covering about 1.2%. The chain has TRBV15 and TRBJ1-1; no definite D call. This material consisted of CXCR5+ CD38- circulating T follicular helper cells from blood, taken on the day of influenza vaccination. The subset is: circulating Tfh, non-naive CD4+CXCR5+PD-1+ (ICOS+CD38+ or ICOS-CD38-). This receptor was taken from an adult who received the influenza vaccine. CDR3 sequence reads: CATGRAGRNTEAFF. The CDR3 DNA reads TGTGCCACCGGGCGAGCAGGAAGGAACACTGAAGCTTTCTTT. The full variable domain, in which reference TRBV15 and TRBJ1-1 provide the parts outside the CDR3, is DAMVIQNPRYQVTQFGKPVTLSCSQTLNHNVMYWYQQKSSQAPKLLFHYYDKDFNNEADTPDNFQSRRPNTSFCFLDIRSPGLGDTAMYLCATGRAGRNTEAFFGQGTRLTVV.